This entry concerns a single TCR beta chain. The target antigen is unknown. Being one base from a much bigger clone, this may be a read error. The sample is drawn from a study of identical twins. All of the donors were Caucasians in good health. TCRdb processed the 5' RACE reads anew with MiXCR; each CDR3 protein has one entry. The sample has 1.5 million or so distinct CDR3 sequences, about 32% seen once; the top ten hold about 0.27%. Study-level points and caveats: Twins' surplus sharing was weaker for beta out-of-frame sequences. Insertions were fewer in abundant cord blood beta clonotypes, whereas memory repertoires showed none of this pattern. A cross-sectional statistical analysis, not follow-up of the same donors, supported the conclusions.

This sequence originates from a newborn girl in good health. The source material was cord blood.

CDR3 sequence reads: CASSSFHLAKNIRYF. The CDR3 DNA reads TGTGCCAGCAGTTCCTTCCATTTAGCCAAAAACATTCGGTACTTC. The genes are TRBV28 and TRBJ2-7; unclear D gene. Germline V gene data show CDR1 as MDHEN and CDR2 as SYDVKM. The CDR3 extends over 15 amino acids. Trimming took 4 bases from V and 12 from J, leaving 25 bases between them.